These T cell receptor beta chains were read from a single sample in a study of CD8 T cells in Susac syndrome. TCRdb redid the calling of the immunoSEQ multiplex PCR reads with MiXCR, one entry per CDR3 protein. The profile covers approximately 150,000 distinct CDR3 sequences, with around 93% appearing a single time and around 0.09% taken by the ten largest. Material for sequencing was CD4+ T cells from PBMCs. These receptors all come from a human donor with multiple sclerosis. Both conserved end residues are part of each CDR3.

V | CDR3
TRBV6-5 | CASKSMGVGETQYF
TRBV7-9 | CASSLELGQETQYF
TRBV3-1 | CASRGSWQETQYF
TRBV5-1 | CASSSNSGPEQFF
TRBV7-7 | CASSLGSGQRDYGYTF
TRBV28 | CASKKGGIQGEQYF
TRBV7-2 | CASSRNTGDGGYTF
TRBV30 | CAWSVGWGTQDQPQHF
TRBV5-1 | CASSFIAGTHSYEQYF
TRBV19 | CASRLNNEQFF
TRBV7-3 | CASSRLQGTGGPANNEQFF
TRBV7-2 | CASSPRRAGTGELFF
TRBV12-3/TRBV12-4 | CASSFFRGADTQYF
TRBV25-1 | CASSFLTGAADTQYF
TRBV11-2 | CASSFGRSDTQYF
TRBV5-1 | CASSLGTANNEQFF
TRBV7-9 | CASSPQGLGGYTF
TRBV20-1 | CSASRGLAGELFF
TRBV5-1 | CASSLGYGESGETQYF
TRBV2 | CASSEERGQTQYF
TRBV5-4 | CASSLRLAGAGDTQYF
TRBV7-2 | CASSPSSGSSYNEQFF
TRBV19 | CASSIDALMEAYGYTF
TRBV19 | CASLGHRGKVSGANVLTF
TRBV5-1 | CASSLGGTYEQYF
TRBV27 | CASSPAGWDYEQYF
TRBV7-2 | CASSMGENTEAFF
TRBV28 | CASFGGSTDTQYF
TRBV9 | CASSTRSLSGTDTQYF
TRBV5-1 | CASSRGTSSNTGELFF
TRBV19 | CASREFRNQPQHF
TRBV19 | CASSIMGQTYNEQFF
TRBV30 | CAWSLLAGGATDTQYF
TRBV6-2/TRBV6-3 | CASSTGTGILPLHF
TRBV7-8 | CASSRGNPHEQYF
TRBV7-3 | CASSRGGEDTEAFF
TRBV12-3/TRBV12-4 | CASSFRDSNQPQHF
TRBV2 | CASKDSLNTEAFF
TRBV18 | CASSPMGSSYNEQFF
TRBV7-3 | CASSLSPYTEAFF
TRBV5-1 | CASSFTSGGTITDTQYF
TRBV3-1 | CASSQDWASEQYF
TRBV5-1 | CASSLNPPFSSGANVLTF
TRBV29-1 | CSVGHSYNSPLHF
TRBV5-1 | CASSLDQEAQYF
TRBV5-1 | CASSLATRGRNNEQFF
TRBV5-1 | CASSLGAGEGDTQYF
TRBV6-5 | CASRPRVNTEAFF
TRBV4-1 | CASSQDRGLALRDTQYF
TRBV10-3 | CAISALAESTDTQYF
TRBV18 | CASSPVRGRAEAFF